A selection of T cell receptor beta chains follows, all from one sample in a study of blood T cells in healthy people across ages. Each CDR3 protein is one row after TCRdb ran MiXCR on the 5' RACE reads. Here the sample spans around 670,000 distinct CDR3 sequences, approximately 30% being singletons. Sequencing used blood. The receptors shown here come from a woman of 80 years or more in good health. Each CDR3 is given with its conserved first and last residue. D genes are given only for firm matches. Size values are once, few and many counts, or a class for expanded clones, and some rows have none.

CDR3 DNA	CDR3 protein	V gene	J gene	D gene	clone size
TGTGCCAGCAGATCAGGGTGGGCCTACGAGCAGTACTTC	CASRSGWAYEQYF	TRBV6-5	TRBJ2-7	.	many
TGTGCCAGCGGGGCGGTCGCTAACTATGGCTACACCTTC	CASGAVANYGYTF	TRBV2	TRBJ1-2	.	few
TGTGCCAGCAGCTTTGAAGTGGGGGGGCCCAAAAACATTCAGTACTTC	CASSFEVGGPKNIQYF	TRBV5-6	TRBJ2-4	.	many
TGTGCCAGCAGCGTAGAATTGTGGTCGGACTCTGGAAACACCATATATTTT	CASSVELWSDSGNTIYF	TRBV9	TRBJ1-3	.	.
TGTGCCAGCAGTCCGGACGGCCATGAGCAGTTCTTC	CASSPDGHEQFF	TRBV7-2	TRBJ2-1	.	.
TGCAGTGCTAGAGGACAGGGTGGTCAAGAGACCCAGTACTTC	CSARGQGGQETQYF	TRBV20-1	TRBJ2-5	TRBD1	.
TGTGCCAGCAGCCGAAAGGACAGGCCTCAAGAGACCCAGTACTTC	CASSRKDRPQETQYF	TRBV6-5	TRBJ2-5	TRBD1	.
TGCGCCAGCAGCTTGGATCATAGGGACAATGAGCAGTTCTTC	CASSLDHRDNEQFF	TRBV5-1	TRBJ2-1	.	.
TGTGCCAGCAGCTTGGCGCTGGGGTTCTATGAGCAGTTCTTC	CASSLALGFYEQFF	TRBV5-8	TRBJ2-1	.	many
TGTGCCAGCTCCCAGGGGGGGACCTACGGGCAGTACTTC	CASSQGGTYGQYF	TRBV18	TRBJ2-7	.	few
TGTGCCAGCAGCGTAGGAGCAGGGGGCGGTCAGCCCCAGCATTTT	CASSVGAGGGQPQHF	TRBV9	TRBJ1-5	TRBD1	.
TGTGCCAGCAGGGCATCGACAGGACCTGCAGGCCAAGCTTTCTTT	CASRASTGPAGQAFF	TRBV7-9	TRBJ1-1	.	many
TGTGCCATCAGTGAGTTAAGCCGTCCCTACGAGCAGTACTTC	CAISELSRPYEQYF	TRBV10-3	TRBJ2-7	.	.
TGTGCCAGCAGTTTACCGGGCTCCAACACTGAAGCTTTCTTT	CASSLPGSNTEAFF	TRBV27	TRBJ1-1	.	.
TGTGCCAGTAGTATGCTGGGGAACTATGGCTACACCTTC	CASSMLGNYGYTF	TRBV19	TRBJ1-2	.	many
TGCAGTGCTAGAGACAGGGTGTTGAACACTGAAGCTTTCTTT	CSARDRVLNTEAFF	TRBV20-1	TRBJ1-1	.	.
TGCAGTGCTGGAAGACTAGCCTCTGACGAGCAGTACTTC	CSAGRLASDEQYF	TRBV20-1	TRBJ2-7	TRBD2	.
TGTGCCAGCAGATGGACAGACAGCAATCAGCCCCAGCATTTT	CASRWTDSNQPQHF	TRBV6-1	TRBJ1-5	.	few
TGCGCCAGCAGCTTCGGAGGGCTGAACACTGAAGCTTTCTTT	CASSFGGLNTEAFF	TRBV5-1	TRBJ1-1	.	many
TGTGCCAGCAGTGATACGACGGGGACTGAAGCTTTCTTT	CASSDTTGTEAFF	TRBV6-1	TRBJ1-1	.	many
TGTGCCAGCAACGACTTAGGAGATACGCAGTATTTT	CASNDLGDTQYF	TRBV6-5	TRBJ2-3	.	.
TGCGCCAGCAGCTTGGGAAGGACCACAGATACGCAGTATTTT	CASSLGRTTDTQYF	TRBV5-1	TRBJ2-3	.	many
TGTGCCAGCAGTTACTCGCGGGGGTTCACAGATACGCAGTATTTT	CASSYSRGFTDTQYF	TRBV6-2/TRBV6-3	TRBJ2-3	TRBD2	many
TGTGCCGGCAGCAAGGGACCCGTTGACTCAAATGAAAAACTGTTTTTT	CAGSKGPVDSNEKLFF	TRBV7-2	TRBJ1-4	.	.
TGTGCCAGCAGCCACCGGGACAGGGGTTACTTCTTC	CASSHRDRGYFF	TRBV5-6	TRBJ2-1	TRBD1	.
TGTGCCAGCAGCCCGGTAGGGGGGATCGGAAACACCATATATTTT	CASSPVGGIGNTIYF	TRBV7-2	TRBJ1-3	.	.
TGCGCCAGCAGCTTGGAGCCCTCACTAAGCTACGAGCAGTACTTC	CASSLEPSLSYEQYF	TRBV5-1	TRBJ2-7	.	.
TGTGCCAGCATCCAACTAGCGGGCCCGAATGAGCAGTTCTTC	CASIQLAGPNEQFF	TRBV11-2	TRBJ2-1	TRBD2	few
TGTGCCAGCAGCGGCCCTAGCGGGGCGGCAGATACGCAGTATTTT	CASSGPSGAADTQYF	TRBV9	TRBJ2-3	TRBD2	many
TGTGCCAGCAGCTTTCCAGGGAGACAGGGGAGCACTGAAGCTTTCTTT	CASSFPGRQGSTEAFF	TRBV7-9	TRBJ1-1	TRBD1	few
TGTGCCAGCAGTGAGGCGGTGCGCACAGATACGCAGTATTTT	CASSEAVRTDTQYF	TRBV6-1	TRBJ2-3	.	few
TGTGCCAGCAGCTTAACGCGGCAGGGCACTGAAGCTTTCTTT	CASSLTRQGTEAFF	TRBV7-3	TRBJ1-1	.	many
TGTGCCAGCAGCTTGAGGCGGCGCCCGAACACCGGGGAGCTGTTTTTT	CASSLRRRPNTGELFF	TRBV7-6	TRBJ2-2	.	.
TGTGCCAGCAGGCGGGACAGGGTGACTGAAGCTTTCTTT	CASRRDRVTEAFF	TRBV28	TRBJ1-1	TRBD1	.
TGCAGCTCCAGGATTTTTCGGGGGAATGAGCAGTTCTTC	CSSRIFRGNEQFF	TRBV20-1	TRBJ2-1	.	.
TGCGCCAGCAGCTTGGAAGGGGGCGGTGGAGATCAGCCCCAGCATTTT	CASSLEGGGGDQPQHF	TRBV5-1	TRBJ1-5	TRBD1	many
TGCGCCAGCAGCCAAGACCAAGACGGGAACACTGAAGCTTTCTTT	CASSQDQDGNTEAFF	TRBV4-3	TRBJ1-1	.	.
TGTGCCAGCACCCCAGCGGGGAGCTCCTGCGAGCAGTACTTC	CASTPAGSSCEQYF	TRBV6-2/TRBV6-3	TRBJ2-7	TRBD2	once
TGTGCCAGCAGTTACCGGAGGGGGAACACTGAAGCTTTCTTT	CASSYRRGNTEAFF	TRBV6-5	TRBJ1-1	.	many
TGTGCCAGCAGCTTACCGTTCGGCAGTGAAGCTTTCTTT	CASSLPFGSEAFF	TRBV7-2	TRBJ1-1	.	few
TGTGCCAGCAGCCAAATTGGACAGATGGGCGCTTTCTTT	CASSQIGQMGAFF	TRBV3-1	TRBJ1-1	.	.
TGTGCCAGCAGCCCGCAAGGGGGACTAGCATACAATGAGCAGTTCTTC	CASSPQGGLAYNEQFF	TRBV7-3	TRBJ2-1	TRBD2	many
TGTGCCAGCGTGTTCACATCGGGGGGGGAAGATACGCAGTATTTT	CASVFTSGGEDTQYF	TRBV12-3/TRBV12-4	TRBJ2-3	TRBD2	.
TGTGCCAGCAGTTACGACAGGGGTTTCGAGCAGTACTTC	CASSYDRGFEQYF	TRBV6-5	TRBJ2-7	TRBD1	few
TGCGCCAGCAGCCCCCGACAGGGCAGCTCCTACAATGAGCAGTTCTTC	CASSPRQGSSYNEQFF	TRBV4-1	TRBJ2-1	TRBD1	.
TGTGCCAGCAGCCACCAATACAATGAGCAGTTCTTC	CASSHQYNEQFF	TRBV3-1	TRBJ2-1	.	many
TGCAGCGTCTTAGGGTCGGGACAGGGGTTTATGGACTACGAGCAGTACTTC	CSVLGSGQGFMDYEQYF	TRBV29-1	TRBJ2-7	TRBD1	many
TGTGCCAGCAGCTCGACTCTGACGGGGACAGGCGAGGGCTACACCTTC	CASSSTLTGTGEGYTF	TRBV9	TRBJ1-2	TRBD1	.
TGTGCCAGCAGCCTCGGACAGGGGATTAGCGCCACTGAAGCTTTCTTT	CASSLGQGISATEAFF	TRBV7-2	TRBJ1-1	TRBD1	.
TGTGCCAGCAGTTTACTATTAAATATGGAGACCCAGTACTTC	CASSLLLNMETQYF	TRBV27	TRBJ2-5	.	.
TGCAGTGCTAGCCCCGGGGGACTAGCGGAGAATGAGCAGTTCTTC	CSASPGGLAENEQFF	TRBV20-1	TRBJ2-1	TRBD2	.
TGTGCCAGCAGCCCTAGCGGGGGGCTTTACAATGAGCAGTTCTTC	CASSPSGGLYNEQFF	TRBV3-1	TRBJ2-1	TRBD2	many
TGCGCCAGCAGTAGGCGGGGGGGCCACAATGAGCAGTTCTTC	CASSRRGGHNEQFF	TRBV5-1	TRBJ2-1	TRBD2	.
TGCAGTGCTAGAGAAGGTTCAGACTACGAGCAGTACTTC	CSAREGSDYEQYF	TRBV20-1	TRBJ2-7	.	.
TGTGCCAGCAGACCCACAGGGGCGGCCATTTGCACCTTC	CASRPTGAAICTF	TRBV6-2/TRBV6-3	TRBJ1-2	TRBD1	many
TGTGCCTGGAGTACGGGACAGCTTAACTATGGCTACACCTTC	CAWSTGQLNYGYTF	TRBV30	TRBJ1-2	TRBD1	many
TGTGCCAGCAGGCTAGCCGGGACCTACAATGAGCAGTTCTTC	CASRLAGTYNEQFF	TRBV6-2/TRBV6-3	TRBJ2-1	.	.